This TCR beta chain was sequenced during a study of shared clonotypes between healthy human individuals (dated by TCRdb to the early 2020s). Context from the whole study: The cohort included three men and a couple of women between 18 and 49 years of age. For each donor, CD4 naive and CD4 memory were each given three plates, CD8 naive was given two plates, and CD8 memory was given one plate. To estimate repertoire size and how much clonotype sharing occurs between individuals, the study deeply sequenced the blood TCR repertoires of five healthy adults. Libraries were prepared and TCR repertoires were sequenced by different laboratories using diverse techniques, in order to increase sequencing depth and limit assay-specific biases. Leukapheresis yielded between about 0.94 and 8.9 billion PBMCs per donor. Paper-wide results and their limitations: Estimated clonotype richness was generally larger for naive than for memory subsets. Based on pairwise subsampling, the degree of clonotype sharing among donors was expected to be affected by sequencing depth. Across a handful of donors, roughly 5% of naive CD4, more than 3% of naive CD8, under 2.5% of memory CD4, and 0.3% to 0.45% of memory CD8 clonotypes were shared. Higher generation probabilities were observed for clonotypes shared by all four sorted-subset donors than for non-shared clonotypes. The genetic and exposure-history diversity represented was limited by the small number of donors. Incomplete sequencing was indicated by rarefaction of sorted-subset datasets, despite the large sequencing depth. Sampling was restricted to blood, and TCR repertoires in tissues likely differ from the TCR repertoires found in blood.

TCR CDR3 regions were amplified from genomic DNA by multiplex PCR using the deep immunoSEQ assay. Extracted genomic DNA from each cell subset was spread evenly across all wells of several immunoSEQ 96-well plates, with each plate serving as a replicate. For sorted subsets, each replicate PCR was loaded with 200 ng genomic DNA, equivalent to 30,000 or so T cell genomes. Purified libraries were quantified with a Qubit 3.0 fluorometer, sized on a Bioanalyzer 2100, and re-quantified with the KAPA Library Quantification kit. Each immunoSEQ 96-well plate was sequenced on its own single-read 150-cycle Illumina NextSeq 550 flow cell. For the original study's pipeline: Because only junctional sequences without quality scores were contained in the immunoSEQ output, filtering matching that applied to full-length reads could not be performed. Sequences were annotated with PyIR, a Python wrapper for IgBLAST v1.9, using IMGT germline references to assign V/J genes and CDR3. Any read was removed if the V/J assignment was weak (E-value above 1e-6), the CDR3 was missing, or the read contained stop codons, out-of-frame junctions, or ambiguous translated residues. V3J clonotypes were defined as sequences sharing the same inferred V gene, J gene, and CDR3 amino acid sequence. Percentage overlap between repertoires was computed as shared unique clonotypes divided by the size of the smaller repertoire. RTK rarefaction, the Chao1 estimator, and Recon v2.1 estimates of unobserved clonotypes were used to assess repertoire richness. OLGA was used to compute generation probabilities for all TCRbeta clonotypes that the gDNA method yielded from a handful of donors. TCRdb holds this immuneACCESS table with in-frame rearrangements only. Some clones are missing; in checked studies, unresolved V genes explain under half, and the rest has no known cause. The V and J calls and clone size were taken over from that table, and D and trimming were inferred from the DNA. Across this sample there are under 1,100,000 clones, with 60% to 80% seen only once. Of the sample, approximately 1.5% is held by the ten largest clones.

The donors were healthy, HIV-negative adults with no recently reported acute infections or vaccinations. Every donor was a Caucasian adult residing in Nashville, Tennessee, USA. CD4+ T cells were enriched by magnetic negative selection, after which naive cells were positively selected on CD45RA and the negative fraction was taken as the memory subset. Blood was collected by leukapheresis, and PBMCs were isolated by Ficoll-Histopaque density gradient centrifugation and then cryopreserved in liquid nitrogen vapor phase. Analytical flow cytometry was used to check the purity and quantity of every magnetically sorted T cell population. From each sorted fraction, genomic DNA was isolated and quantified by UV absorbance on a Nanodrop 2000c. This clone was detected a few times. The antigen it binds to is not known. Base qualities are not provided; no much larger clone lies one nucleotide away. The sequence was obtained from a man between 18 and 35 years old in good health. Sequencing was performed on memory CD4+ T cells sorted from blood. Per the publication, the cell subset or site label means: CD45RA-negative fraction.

CDR3 reads: CASSVTFEEKLFF. The DNA sequence follows: TGTGCCAGCAGTGTAACTTTCGAAGAAAAACTGTTTTTT. The chain joins TRBV2 to TRBJ1-4, with the D gene not confidently named. According to the germline V gene, CDR1 reads SNHLY and CDR2 reads FYNNEI. Including the terminal cysteine and phenylalanine, the CDR3 comprises 13 residues. Left in the record is the CDR3 DNA by itself, 39 bases read in frame from the first base. The V and J ends are trimmed by 4 bases and 8 bases, leaving 11 bases between them.